The TCR beta chain under discussion was sequenced for a study of response to subunit inactivated influenza vaccine. Study findings and constraints: It was the authors' suggestion that each seasonal influenza vaccination recruits few new T cells.

A note on this clonotype: The target antigen is unknown.

TCRdb reprocessed the RT-PCR reads with MiXCR, giving one entry per CDR3 protein. The table records a few hundred thousand distinct CDR3 sequences, around 7.7% of them present only once. CDR3 length: 18 amino acids. Germline V gene lookup returns CDR1 KGHSH and CDR2 LQKENI. V lost 4 bases and J lost 1; bases outside the gene matches: 11. The receptor was isolated from a man between 50 and 75 years old who received an inactivated influenza vaccine. The sequencing used PBMCs from blood, collected 23 months after vaccination. This chain connects TRBV18 to TRBJ2-5; the match to TRBD2 covers 11 bases. The CDR3 nucleotides are TGTGCCAGCTCACTCACGGACGGAGGGACTAGCGGCCAAGAGACCCAGTACTTC. Encoded protein: CASSLTDGGTSGQETQYF.